This TCR beta chain appears in the sequencing data of a study of blood T cell repertoires in COVID-19. The CDR3 is 16 residues long. CDR1 is MDHEN and CDR2 is SYDVKM in the germline V gene. V gave up 5 bases and J gave up 0 bases; unmatched junction bases: 7. The table came from immunoSEQ multiplex PCR; TCRdb's copy has only in-frame clones and leaves some out. The sample has 450,000 to 600,000 clones; around 87% are singletons. The rearrangement uses TRBV28 and TRBJ1-2, with 9 nucleotides matching TRBD1. The clonotype was recovered from a woman aged 18-30 years who had recovered from COVID-19. Source material: PBMCs or T cells enriched from blood (not recorded which). In nucleotides, the CDR3 is TGTGCCAGCAGTCCCGAACAGGGGGCAACTAACTATGGCTACACCTTC. This encodes CASSPEQGATNYGYTF.